The clone carrying this T cell receptor beta chain was seen repeatedly, ten times or more. Its target is not known. Other DNA variants within this sample encode the same CDR3. The CDR3 extends over 14 amino acids. The germline gives CDR1 MDHEN, CDR2 SYDVKM. With 3 bases removed from V and 4 bases from J, the gap between germline ends came to 12 bases. Amplification used 60 Vbeta primers and 13 Jbeta primers. The table came from immunoSEQ multiplex PCR; TCRdb's copy has only in-frame clones and leaves some out. The sample includes tens of thousands of clones, roughly 74% of them seen just once. The data belong to a study of cytomegalovirus exposure and HLA in healthy donors. General study points: Per a later analysis, HLA-associated TCR beta chains showed more clonal expansion than other, equally common TCR beta chains.

The V call is TRBV28, the J call TRBJ1-2, with D possibly being TRBD1 (6 bases). The TCR was taken from a woman aged 25 to 39 in good health and CMV-seropositive. Source material: PBMCs. CDR3 loop: CASSLIDRLYGYTF. The CDR3 coding sequence is TGTGCCAGCAGTTTGATAGACAGGCTCTATGGCTACACCTTC.